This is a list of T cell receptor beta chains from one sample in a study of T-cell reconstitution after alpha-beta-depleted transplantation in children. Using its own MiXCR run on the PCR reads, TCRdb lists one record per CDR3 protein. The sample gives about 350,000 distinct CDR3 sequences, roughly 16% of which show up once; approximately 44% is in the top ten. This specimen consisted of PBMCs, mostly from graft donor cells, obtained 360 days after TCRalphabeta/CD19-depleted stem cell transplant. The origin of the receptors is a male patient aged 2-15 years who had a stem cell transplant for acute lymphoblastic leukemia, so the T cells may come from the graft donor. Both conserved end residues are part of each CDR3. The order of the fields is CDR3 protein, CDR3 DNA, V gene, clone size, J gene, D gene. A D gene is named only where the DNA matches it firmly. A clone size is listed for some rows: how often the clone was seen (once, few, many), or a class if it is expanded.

CDR3aa: CSAPRQNTQYF
CDR3nt: TGCAGTGCTCCGCGACAGAATACGCAGTATTTT
v_gene: TRBV20-1
abundance: NA
j_gene: TRBJ2-3
d_gene: NA

CDR3aa: CASSLAGAWQETQYF
CDR3nt: TGCGCCAGCAGCTTAGCGGGGGCATGGCAAGAGACCCAGTACTTC
v_gene: TRBV5-1
abundance: once
j_gene: TRBJ2-5
d_gene: TRBD2

CDR3aa: CASSHGDRENEQFF
CDR3nt: TGTGCCAGCAGCCACGGGGATCGAGAAAATGAGCAGTTCTTC
v_gene: TRBV7-9
abundance: many
j_gene: TRBJ2-1
d_gene: NA

CDR3aa: CASSYRGLAEAFF
CDR3nt: TGTGCCAGCAGTTACAGGGGGCTAGCTGAAGCTTTCTTT
v_gene: TRBV6-2/TRBV6-3
abundance: few
j_gene: TRBJ1-1
d_gene: TRBD1

CDR3aa: CSAAGLAGGPGNEQFF
CDR3nt: TGCAGTGCTGCGGGACTAGCGGGAGGGCCGGGGAATGAGCAGTTCTTC
v_gene: TRBV20-1
abundance: NA
j_gene: TRBJ2-1
d_gene: TRBD2

CDR3aa: CASSVLKNYGYTF
CDR3nt: TGTGCCAGCAGTGTTCTGAAGAACTATGGCTACACCTTC
v_gene: TRBV2
abundance: NA
j_gene: TRBJ1-2
d_gene: NA

CDR3aa: CAISEGAHEQYF
CDR3nt: TGTGCCATCAGTGAGGGGGCCCACGAGCAGTACTTC
v_gene: TRBV10-3
abundance: once
j_gene: TRBJ2-7
d_gene: NA

CDR3aa: CASSLDRRRGQETQYF
CDR3nt: TGCGCCAGCAGCCTGGACCGCCGGCGAGGCCAAGAGACCCAGTACTTC
v_gene: TRBV5-1
abundance: few
j_gene: TRBJ2-5
d_gene: NA

CDR3aa: CASSLGGRSRTDTQYF
CDR3nt: TGTGCCAGCAGCTTAGGTGGGCGATCCCGGACAGATACGCAGTATTTT
v_gene: TRBV7-8
abundance: NA
j_gene: TRBJ2-3
d_gene: NA

CDR3aa: CASSPPPKIGSENIQYF
CDR3nt: TGTGCCAGCAGCCCCCCCCCCAAGATAGGGTCCGAAAACATTCAGTACTTC
v_gene: TRBV4-2
abundance: NA
j_gene: TRBJ2-4
d_gene: NA

CDR3aa: CASSVGTSGVNEQFF
CDR3nt: TGTGCCAGCAGCGTTGGGACTAGCGGGGTCAATGAGCAGTTCTTC
v_gene: TRBV11-3
abundance: NA
j_gene: TRBJ2-1
d_gene: TRBD2

CDR3aa: CASSYSSAGLGTEAFF
CDR3nt: TGTGCCAGCAGTTACTCGAGTGCGGGGTTAGGGACTGAAGCTTTCTTT
v_gene: TRBV6-2/TRBV6-3
abundance: NA
j_gene: TRBJ1-1
d_gene: NA

CDR3aa: CASRGAGGGQETQYF
CDR3nt: TGTGCCAGCAGGGGAGCCGGCGGGGGCCAAGAGACCCAGTACTTC
v_gene: TRBV6-1
abundance: few
j_gene: TRBJ2-5
d_gene: TRBD2

CDR3aa: CSVQDRGSYEQYF
CDR3nt: TGCAGCGTCCAGGACAGGGGGTCCTACGAGCAGTACTTC
v_gene: TRBV29-1
abundance: NA
j_gene: TRBJ2-7
d_gene: TRBD1

CDR3aa: CASSHPRDRAISHGFF
CDR3nt: TGTGCCAGCAGCCACCCGCGGGACAGGGCGATCAGCCACGGATTCTTC
v_gene: TRBV6-2/TRBV6-3
abundance: NA
j_gene: TRBJ2-1
d_gene: TRBD1

CDR3aa: CASSFLRYSNQPQHF
CDR3nt: TGTGCCAGTAGTTTCCTCCGGTATAGCAATCAGCCCCAGCATTTT
v_gene: TRBV19
abundance: few
j_gene: TRBJ1-5
d_gene: NA

CDR3aa: CATSRAVFRTTLRPYEQYF
CDR3nt: TGTGCCACCAGCAGAGCCGTCTTCAGGACTACCCTTAGACCTTACGAGCAGTACTTC
v_gene: TRBV15
abundance: few
j_gene: TRBJ2-7
d_gene: NA

CDR3aa: CASSFLWARGETQYF
CDR3nt: TGCGCCAGCAGCTTTCTCTGGGCTAGGGGAGAGACCCAGTACTTC
v_gene: TRBV5-1
abundance: NA
j_gene: TRBJ2-5
d_gene: NA

CDR3aa: CSANRGAFRNEQFF
CDR3nt: TGCAGTGCTAACAGGGGTGCTTTTCGAAATGAGCAGTTCTTC
v_gene: TRBV20-1
abundance: few
j_gene: TRBJ2-1
d_gene: TRBD1

CDR3aa: CSASRNRMNTEAFF
CDR3nt: TGCAGTGCTAGTCGGAACAGGATGAACACTGAAGCTTTCTTT
v_gene: TRBV20-1
abundance: NA
j_gene: TRBJ1-1
d_gene: NA